This T cell receptor beta chain was recorded in a study of T cells after yellow fever vaccination. This clonotype has ten or more counts. The target antigen is unknown. TCR cDNA was made by 5'RACE template switching, adding a universal primer site and UMIs. From the 5' RACE reads, TCRdb called clonotypes with MiXCR, one entry per CDR3 protein. The sample yields 250,000 or so distinct CDR3 sequences, over 3% seen once. V lost 7 bases and J 4 bases, leaving 14 bases between the germline ends. The length of the CDR3 is 13 residues. Germline values: CDR1 SGHRS, CDR2 YFSETQ. Findings and limits, study-wide: Booster sampling recovered most clones from primary vaccination (96% CD4, approximately 88% CD8). Clonotypes found in both CD4 and CD8 compartments made up a small share.

The TCR originated in a young man who received the YFV17D yellow fever vaccine. Sample: PBMCs, taken 15 days after the yellow fever booster vaccination. The rearrangement links TRBV5-1 to TRBJ1-2; D may be TRBD1 (6 bases). The CDR3 nucleotides are TGCGCCAGCGGGCCGGGACAAAGCTATGGCTACACCTTC. Residues: CASGPGQSYGYTF. Full variable domain (remainder filled in from reference TRBV5-1 and TRBJ1-2): KAGVTQTPRYLIKTRGQQVTLSCSPISGHRSVSWYQQTPGQGLQFLFEYFSETQRNKGNFPGRFSGRQFSNSRSEMNVSTLELGDSALYLCASGPGQSYGYTFGSGTRLTVV.